Below, one T cell receptor beta chain is given with its context. Antigen specificity is unknown. Primed by a sample-barcoded 5' primer and a J-beta primer mix, a second PCR proceeded for about 6 to 11 cycles. TCRdb redid the calling of the 5' RACE reads with MiXCR, one entry per CDR3 protein. The data show fewer than 1,200,000 distinct CDR3 sequences, 20% to 25% seen once. PBMCs were isolated at a quantity of at least 6 million per sample. This entry belongs to a study of blood T cells in healthy people across ages. Study results and limitations: More naive CD4+ cells and higher diversity marked long-lived donors relative to aged donors.

These data also featured in a second study, about T cells of mothers and their children. That report notes: Roughly 6 children and their three healthy Caucasian mothers were the donors. The authors found no persistent microchimeric T cell clones.

The origin of this receptor is a girl aged 2 to 9 in good health. The specimen sequenced was blood.

The CDR3 bases are TGTGCCAGCAGTTTACTGGCAGTTACAGATACGCAGTATTTT. Translated, it gives CASSLLAVTDTQYF. This chain connects TRBV12-3 or TRBV12-4 to TRBJ2-3; D ambiguous. V lost 2 bases and J lost 3, with 9 bases in between. The length of the CDR3 is 14 residues.